Sequencing of this TCR beta chain was carried out in a study of CD8 T cells in ankylosing spondylitis (dated by TCRdb to 2016 to 2017). Looking at the study overall: The study set out to find disease-linked TCR variants by profiling T cell receptor beta repertoires in ankylosing spondylitis patients and healthy donors. The full study cohort comprised 25 ankylosing spondylitis patients and over a hundred healthy donors. Peripheral blood was sampled, and synovial fluid was additionally collected from ankylosing spondylitis patients.

This clonotype was seen ten or more times. The target of this receptor is not known. Per-base qualities were not stored, and no clone one base away is much larger. Sequenced on an Illumina HiSeq 2500. Quantitative 5'-RACE with molecular barcodes was the method used to prepare the TCR beta libraries. Processing in the source paper ran as follows. A new computational method, built on a probabilistic model of VDJ rearrangement, was used to identify disease-linked TCR variants. TCRdb reanalyzed the raw reads on its own, using fastp at Q25 for trimming and MiXCR for clone calling, and kept in-frame beta chains. A single entry per CDR3 protein holds the most common genes and DNA from its merged rows. TCRdb, not the authors, supplied the V and J calls. The sample table lists about 200,000 distinct CDR3 sequences, 7.3% of them with a count of one. The ten largest clones add up to 14% of the sample. V is pruned by 5 bases and J by 4 bases, leaving 7 bases of the junction without a gene match. Measured from the cysteine to the phenylalanine, the CDR3 is 15 residues long. CDR3 DNA is the only sequence kept; it has 45 bases, read in frame from the first base. Per the germline V gene (reference sequence), SEHNR is the CDR1 and FQNEAQ is the CDR2.

Overall results and qualifications from the work: The disease-linked clones had a CD8+ phenotype and were found at relatively low frequencies in peripheral blood. Blood from ankylosing spondylitis patients appeared to be characterized by a TCR beta motif composed of eight or nine highly homologous amino acid variants. According to the report, matched synovial fluid samples from ankylosing spondylitis patients were significantly enriched for the disease-linked clones. Some motif variants had previously been reported in the synovial fluid and blood of reactive arthritis patients, which suggests shared mechanisms of disease initiation.

The chain uses TRBV7-9 and TRBJ2-2, and 7 junctional nucleotides match TRBD2. Material for sequencing was blood, either unsorted or a sorted T cell fraction (not recorded which). This receptor was obtained from a male donor with ankylosing spondylitis. DNA sequence: TGTGCCAGCAGCACGCCGACTAGCCGCACCGGGGAGCTGTTTTTT. Its coded protein is CASSTPTSRTGELFF.